These T cell receptor beta chains were read from a single sample in a study of T cells after somatic rescue of genetic block. Sequenced by immunoSEQ multiplex PCR; TCRdb stores in-frame clones only, minus some. The data show 95,000 to 120,000 clones, around nine tenths seen once. The specimen was peripheral blood mononuclear cells (PBMCs). These TCRs come from a woman aged 18 to 35. Both conserved end residues are part of each CDR3. The D gene is left open where the match is weak. Size is omitted from some rows. Given values are once, few, many or a class for expanded clones.

D: NA
J: TRBJ2-7
size: NA
V: TRBV27
CDR3: CASSLWGYEQYF
DNA: TGTGCCAGCAGTTTATGGGGGTACGAGCAGTACTTC

D: NA
J: TRBJ2-1
size: NA
V: TRBV7-3
CDR3: CASSPTSGESSYNEQFF
DNA: TGTGCCAGCAGCCCAACGTCCGGGGAGAGCTCCTACAATGAGCAGTTCTTC

D: NA
J: TRBJ1-4
size: NA
V: TRBV6-1
CDR3: CASSESRVATNEKLFF
DNA: TGTGCCAGCAGTGAATCGAGGGTGGCGACTAATGAAAAACTGTTTTTT

D: NA
J: TRBJ2-4
size: once
V: TRBV6-5
CDR3: CASSYSGSNEGIQYF
DNA: TGTGCCAGCAGTTACTCGGGGTCCAACGAGGGTATTCAGTACTTC

D: TRBD1
J: TRBJ2-7
size: NA
V: TRBV7-2
CDR3: CASSSETGAFYEQYF
DNA: TGTGCCAGCAGCTCCGAAACAGGGGCGTTCTACGAGCAGTACTTC

D: NA
J: TRBJ2-7
size: NA
V: TRBV7-8
CDR3: CASSGVGGARSYEQYF
DNA: TGTGCCAGCAGCGGCGTAGGGGGGGCGAGATCCTACGAGCAGTACTTC

D: NA
J: TRBJ2-7
size: NA
V: TRBV2
CDR3: CASTPVREQYF
DNA: TGTGCCAGCACCCCGGTGCGGGAGCAGTACTTC

D: TRBD1
J: TRBJ1-6
size: NA
V: TRBV27
CDR3: CASSWGTGNYSPLHF
DNA: TGTGCCAGCAGTTGGGGGACAGGGAATTATTCACCCCTCCACTTT

D: TRBD1
J: TRBJ2-3
size: NA
V: TRBV7-6
CDR3: CASSSGQGTDTQYF
DNA: TGTGCCAGCAGCTCGGGACAGGGCACAGATACGCAGTATTTT

D: NA
J: TRBJ2-7
size: NA
V: TRBV5-5
CDR3: CASGLRQEQYF
DNA: TGTGCCAGCGGACTCCGACAAGAGCAGTACTTC

D: NA
J: TRBJ2-2
size: NA
V: TRBV13
CDR3: CASKSGLAWAGELFF
DNA: TGTGCCAGCAAATCCGGGCTAGCCTGGGCCGGGGAGCTGTTTTTT

D: NA
J: TRBJ1-2
size: NA
V: TRBV9
CDR3: CASTLGGDYGYTF
DNA: TGTGCCAGCACCCTAGGGGGGGACTATGGCTACACCTTC

D: NA
J: TRBJ2-5
size: NA
V: TRBV6-5
CDR3: CASSYGQTGTQYF
DNA: TGTGCCAGCAGTTACGGCCAAACAGGGACCCAGTACTTC

D: NA
J: TRBJ2-1
size: NA
V: TRBV19
CDR3: CASSPLAARNEQFF
DNA: TGTGCCAGTAGTCCCCTAGCAGCCCGCAATGAGCAGTTCTTC

D: TRBD1
J: TRBJ2-7
size: once
V: TRBV30
CDR3: CAWSTGTGSYEQYF
DNA: TGTGCCTGGAGTACCGGGACAGGATCCTACGAGCAGTACTTC

D: TRBD2
J: TRBJ2-3
size: NA
V: TRBV5-1
CDR3: CASSLGSLAGTDTQYF
DNA: TGCGCCAGCAGCTTGGGATCCCTAGCGGGCACAGATACGCAGTATTTT

D: NA
J: TRBJ2-1
size: NA
V: TRBV6-1
CDR3: CASLWGRYNEQFF
DNA: TGTGCCAGTCTGTGGGGGAGATACAATGAGCAGTTCTTC

D: NA
J: TRBJ1-2
size: NA
V: TRBV7-8
CDR3: CASSLADYYGYTF
DNA: TGTGCCAGCAGCTTAGCGGACTACTATGGCTACACCTTC

D: TRBD2
J: TRBJ2-5
size: NA
V: TRBV7-9
CDR3: CASSFMVGGGRETQYF
DNA: TGTGCCAGCAGCTTTATGGTGGGGGGAGGGCGAGAGACCCAGTACTTC

D: NA
J: TRBJ1-4
size: NA
V: TRBV2
CDR3: CASIRTTNEKLFF
DNA: TGTGCCAGCATCAGAACAACTAATGAAAAACTGTTTTTT

D: TRBD2
J: TRBJ2-7
size: NA
V: TRBV6-5
CDR3: CASRGGRERGYEQYF
DNA: TGTGCCAGCAGGGGCGGGAGGGAGCGAGGCTACGAGCAGTACTTC

D: NA
J: TRBJ2-2
size: NA
V: TRBV5-1
CDR3: CASSLVPDLTGELFF
DNA: TGCGCCAGCAGCTTGGTTCCAGACCTCACCGGGGAGCTGTTTTTT

D: NA
J: TRBJ1-2
size: NA
V: TRBV5-1
CDR3: CASSLGGLGGYTF
DNA: TGCGCCAGCAGCTTAGGCGGTTTAGGGGGCTACACCTTC

D: NA
J: TRBJ2-3
size: NA
V: TRBV11-3
CDR3: CASSLDMDSQFSTDTQYF
DNA: TGTGCCAGCAGCTTAGATATGGACAGTCAGTTTAGTACAGATACGCAGTATTTT

D: TRBD2
J: TRBJ2-1
size: NA
V: TRBV11-2
CDR3: CASSLDGSGGSDEQFF
DNA: TGTGCCAGCAGCTTAGATGGTAGCGGGGGGAGCGATGAGCAGTTCTTC

D: NA
J: TRBJ1-6
size: NA
V: TRBV27
CDR3: CAAASRTSPLHF
DNA: TGTGCCGCCGCCTCCAGGACTTCACCCCTCCACTTT

D: TRBD2
J: TRBJ2-4
size: once
V: TRBV14
CDR3: CASSVGGEAKNIQYF
DNA: TGTGCCAGCAGCGTCGGGGGGGAGGCCAAAAACATTCAGTACTTC

D: TRBD1
J: TRBJ1-1
size: few
V: TRBV29-1
CDR3: CSVRTGDTEAFF
DNA: TGCAGCGTTAGGACAGGGGACACTGAAGCTTTCTTT

D: NA
J: TRBJ1-2
size: NA
V: TRBV18
CDR3: CASSSQGRMGYGYTF
DNA: TGTGCCAGCTCATCTCAGGGGCGGATGGGGTATGGCTACACCTTC

D: TRBD2
J: TRBJ2-2
size: NA
V: TRBV6-5
CDR3: CASSLSGGNTGELFF
DNA: TGTGCCAGCAGTTTATCGGGGGGGAACACCGGGGAGCTGTTTTTT

D: NA
J: TRBJ1-5
size: NA
V: TRBV5-1
CDR3: CASSFSGGQPQHF
DNA: TGCGCCAGCAGCTTCTCGGGTGGTCAGCCCCAGCATTTT

D: TRBD1
J: TRBJ1-3
size: NA
V: TRBV30
CDR3: CAWRGQPSGNTIYF
DNA: TGTGCCTGGAGGGGACAGCCCTCTGGAAACACCATATATTTT

D: NA
J: TRBJ1-2
size: NA
V: TRBV18
CDR3: CASSPGGDYGYTF
DNA: TGTGCCAGCTCACCTGGGGGAGACTATGGCTACACCTTC

D: NA
J: TRBJ2-7
size: NA
V: TRBV5-1
CDR3: CASRGSYEQYF
DNA: TGCGCCAGCAGGGGCAGCTACGAGCAGTACTTC

D: NA
J: TRBJ1-1
size: NA
V: TRBV7-9
CDR3: CASSLMGSSTEAFF
DNA: TGTGCCAGCAGCTTAATGGGAAGTAGCACTGAAGCTTTCTTT

D: NA
J: TRBJ2-7
size: NA
V: TRBV7-3
CDR3: CASSSTGSYEQYF
DNA: TGTGCCAGCAGCTCGACAGGATCCTACGAGCAGTACTTC

D: TRBD1
J: TRBJ1-6
size: few
V: TRBV27
CDR3: CASSLSRTGAYNSPLHF
DNA: TGTGCCAGCAGTTTATCCAGGACAGGGGCCTATAATTCACCCCTCCACTTT

D: NA
J: TRBJ2-5
size: NA
V: TRBV19
CDR3: CASSTDGQETQYF
DNA: TGTGCCAGTAGTACGGACGGCCAAGAGACCCAGTACTTC

D: NA
J: TRBJ1-6
size: once
V: TRBV4-2
CDR3: CASSQGRASNSPLHF
DNA: TGTGCCAGCAGCCAAGGTCGGGCCTCTAATTCACCCCTCCACTTT

D: NA
J: TRBJ1-2
size: NA
V: TRBV29-1
CDR3: CSVVLTGPVYGYTF
DNA: TGCAGCGTCGTTCTGACAGGCCCGGTCTATGGCTACACCTTC

D: NA
J: TRBJ2-7
size: NA
V: TRBV5-5
CDR3: CASGPGYSYEQYF
DNA: TGTGCCAGCGGACCAGGATACTCCTACGAGCAGTACTTC

D: NA
J: TRBJ2-2
size: NA
V: TRBV7-9
CDR3: CASSLQGLATNTGELFF
DNA: TGTGCCAGCAGCTTACAGGGGCTAGCGACGAACACCGGGGAGCTGTTTTTT

D: NA
J: TRBJ1-5
size: NA
V: TRBV19
CDR3: CASKQGVQPQHF
DNA: TGTGCCAGTAAACAGGGTGTTCAGCCCCAGCATTTT

D: NA
J: TRBJ1-4
size: NA
V: TRBV2
CDR3: CASSDLGPGLTNEKLFF
DNA: TGTGCCAGCAGTGATCTTGGGCCGGGTTTGACTAATGAAAAACTGTTTTTT